One TCR beta chain is described in this entry. This clone was seen more than once but under ten times. Its antigen has not been determined. No much larger clone is present one base from it, and per-base qualities are unavailable. These data come from a study of chemoradiotherapy in HPV16-positive cancers (dated by TCRdb to the early 2020s). Notes on the research overall: Functional T-cell assays on cells from two HPV16-positive patients defined candidate HPV-specific T-cell clones and common TCR motifs. The candidate HPV-specific TCRs and motifs were subsequently tracked in TCR repertoires obtained from 65 to 95 patients with HPV-related cancers. The study asked whether T-cell immunity against the HPV oncoproteins E6 and E7 changes during chemoradiotherapy and whether it affects survival. Summary of the overall study and its limitations: The survival association was reported for HPV16-positive patients, and the functional definition of HPV-specific T cells was derived from only two HPV16-positive patients. Expansion of candidate HPV-specific clones and E7-related TCR motifs was observed in the tumor microenvironment during treatment, whereas no such expansion was observed for non-HPV-specific T cells. In HPV16-positive patients, expansion of HPV-responsive T cells during chemoradiotherapy was associated with improved recurrence-free survival.

The method was the immunoSEQ multiplex PCR assay. In its TCRdb copy, this immuneACCESS table keeps in-frame sequences only and misses some clones. Where compared with another copy, unresolved V genes explain less than half of these, and the others have no known cause. Recorded for this sample are tens of thousands of clones; roughly 73% of them occurred a single time. Of the sample, 2.6% falls within the top ten clones. Repertoires were sampled multiple times during chemoradiotherapy, which allowed clonal expansion in the tumor microenvironment to be followed. The germline V gene yields SQVTM for CDR1 and ANQGSEA for CDR2. A distance of 17 bases separates the germline ends of V and J, which lose 4 bases and 5 bases respectively. The CDR3, cysteine through phenylalanine, is 14 amino acids long. Of the read, only the CDR3 DNA is kept; its 42 bases are in frame from base 1.

This receptor chain uses TRBV29-1 and TRBJ1-1; the D gene is unclear. The clonotype originates from a human donor with HPV-associated anogenital cancer. This specimen was taken from a patient who underwent chemoradiotherapy. The DNA is TGCAGCGTTGGACCCCGGATGACGGGGACTGAAGCTTTCTTT. Its translation is CSVGPRMTGTEAFF.